This record covers a single TCR beta chain. Its specificity is unknown. The V segment lost 10 bases and the J segment 7 bases; nucleotides outside the gene matches: 10. The CDR3 is 13 residues long. CDR1 and CDR2 from the germline V gene are LNHDA and SQIVND (reference sequence). This entry comes from a study of T cell responses to AZD1222 COVID-19 vaccine. Study-level results: The study sampled repertoires only after the peak T cell response. Seropositivity was recorded at baseline in only 6 or 7 AZD1222 recipients. Mostly white British, mostly female donors; authors suggested clonal diversity may be underestimated.

Produced via immunoSEQ multiplex PCR; TCRdb's table is partial and in-frame only. The table shows about 210,000 clones, with about 95% occurring only once. The chain joins TRBV19 to TRBJ1-5, with 7 bases lining up with TRBD1. Specimen: peripheral blood, collected 28 days after the second dose of the MenACWY control vaccine. The sequence derives from an adult who received the MenACWY meningococcal vaccine as a control. The chain's CDR3 is CATQKGAGQPQHF. CDR3 in DNA: TGTGCCACGCAAAAGGGGGCTGGCCAGCCCCAGCATTTT.